A single sample gave rise to the 7 T cell receptor beta chains below, sequenced in a study of blood T cell repertoires in COVID-19. Here immunoSEQ multiplex PCR was the method, and the copy in TCRdb shows in-frame clones only, minus some. The top ten clones hold 4.5% to 5.5% of a sample with about 140,000 clones, 75% to 90% of them seen once. Sequenced input: peripheral blood. The receptors come from a human donor in a cohort sampled during active COVID-19.

The chain uses TRBV2 and TRBJ2-7; D is ambiguous. Trimming shortened V by 3 bases and J by 4 bases, and 25 bases separated the two germline ends. The CDR3 loop spans 18 amino acids. The V gene's germline CDR1 is SNHLY and CDR2 FYNNEI. CDR3 sequence (DNA): TGTGCCAGCAGTGATATTCCCGATGGTGACTCCCACCTTTACGAGCAGTACGTC. Translated, it gives CASSDIPDGDSHLYEQYV.

The J gene is TRBJ2-3, the V gene TRBV12-5, with a possible D match to TRBD2 (6 bases). CDR3 length: 16 amino acids. Germline V gene sequence: CDR1 LGHNT, CDR2 FRNRAP. Trimming took 5 bases from V and 1 from J, leaving 16 bases between them. The CDR3 loop is CASGMGRDSGTDTQYF. DNA for the CDR3: TGTGCTAGTGGTATGGGACGGGACTCAGGCACAGATACGCAGTATTTT.

This clone came up once. The gene calls are TRBV6-5 and TRBJ1-5; 7 bases are a match to TRBD1. V lost 11 bases and J lost 0; bases outside the gene matches: 4. The CDR3 is made up of 13 amino acids. CDR1 is MNHEY, CDR2 SVGAGI, per germline. CDR3 amino acids: CAGGQFSNQPQHF. The CDR3, as DNA: TGTGCCGGGGGACAGTTTAGCAATCAGCCCCAGCATTTT.

The chain employs TRBV2 and TRBJ1-1; D may be TRBD1 (6 bases). Germline V gene data show CDR1 as SNHLY and CDR2 as FYNNEI. V was trimmed by 0 bases and J by 0 bases, leaving 17 bases between them. The CDR3 spans 18 residues. The CDR3 reads CASSEALGSQGVNTEAFF. CDR3 bases: TGTGCCAGCAGTGAAGCGCTCGGGTCACAGGGAGTGAACACTGAAGCTTTCTTT.

There are a few counts of this clone. The gene calls are TRBV6-5 and TRBJ2-5, with 13 bases that match TRBD2. The junction had 3 bases not matched to a gene; V was cut back by 8 bases and J by 0 bases. CDR3 length equals 15 residues. CDR1 and CDR2 from the germline V gene are MNHEY and SVGAGI. CDR3 loop: CASGGLAGNQETQYF. CDR3 DNA sequence: TGTGCCAGCGGGGGACTAGCGGGGAACCAAGAGACCCAGTACTTC.

V usage is TRBV5-6 and J usage is TRBJ2-7, with 7 positions matching TRBD1. V gave up 4 bases and J gave up 7 bases; unmatched junction bases: 5. The CDR3 is 12 residues long. Germline loops: CDR1 SGHDT, CDR2 YYEEEE. The CDR3 DNA follows: TGTGCCAGCAGCCCGGGACAGCGGGAGCAGTACTTC. This translates into CASSPGQREQYF.

A single count supports this clone. The chain links TRBV5-6 to TRBJ1-5; no firm D call. This CDR3 has 16 residues. V was cut by 0 bases and J by 4 bases, with 14 bases left in between. CDR1 and CDR2 from the germline V gene are SGHDT and YYEEEE. CDR3 coding DNA: TGTGCCAGCAGCTTGGACTTCTTGTATGGTAATCAGCCCCAGCATTTT. This codes for CASSLDFLYGNQPQHF.